One and the same sample provided the 21 T cell receptor beta chains below, sequenced in a study of blood T cell repertoires in COVID-19. Measured with immunoSEQ multiplex PCR; TCRdb has only the in-frame clones, and not every one. Altogether approximately 230,000 clones are present, more than 75% being singletons, with the ten largest covering more than 1.5%. Sequenced input: PBMCs or T cells enriched from blood (not recorded which). These receptors were collected from a man aged 35 to 55 who had recovered from COVID-19.

This chain links TRBV5-5 with TRBJ1-1; D call uncertain. The CDR3 runs to 14 residues. The germline V gene encodes CDR1 SGHKS and CDR2 YYEKEE (reference sequence). V was trimmed by 0 bases and J by 5 bases, leaving 11 bases between them. The chain's CDR3 is CASSLAGIRTEAFF. The CDR3 DNA is TGTGCCAGCAGCTTGGCGGGGATTCGGACTGAAGCTTTCTTT.

The chain has TRBV4-1 and TRBJ2-7, with 10 bases that match TRBD2. The CDR3 runs 16 residues. V gave up 0 bases and J gave up 3 bases; unmatched junction bases: 5. CDR1 and CDR2 from the germline V gene are MGHRA and YSYEKL. The chain's CDR3 is CASSQDSSGSSYEQYF. CDR3 bases: TGCGCCAGCAGCCAAGATTCTAGCGGGAGTAGCTACGAGCAGTACTTC.

The chain couples TRBV21-1 to TRBJ2-7; TRBD2, as called in the table, went unchecked against the DNA. TRBV21-1 is reported as a pseudogene. This CDR3 is 12 amino acids long. The CDR3 is CASIRSGDEQYF. In DNA, the CDR3 is TGTGCCAGCATCAGGTCCGGGGACGAGCAGTACTTC.

This chain links TRBV6-5 with TRBJ1-1, with D unclear. Trimming cost V 2 bases and J 5 bases, with 3 bases left between them. Germline-derived CDR1 and CDR2 are MNHEY and SVGAGI. The CDR3 runs 11 residues. CDR3 nucleotide sequence: TGTGCCAGCAGTTACCTGACTGAAGCTTTCTTT. This codes for CASSYLTEAFF.

The gene calls are TRBV14 and TRBJ1-4; TRBD1 matches at 8 bases. Looked up from germline, CDR1 is SGHDN and CDR2 is FVKESK. This CDR3 has 15 residues. The ends lost 0 bases at V and 8 bases at J; junction bases unmatched: 5. The CDR3: CASSQEVGTGEKLFF. The DNA for the CDR3 is TGTGCCAGCAGCCAAGAAGTTGGGACAGGCGAAAAACTGTTTTTT.

The gene calls are TRBV10-3 and TRBJ1-2; 9 bases are shared with TRBD1. Unmatched junction bases numbered 6, after V lost 4 bases and J lost 6 bases. CDR3 size: 14 residues. Germline V CDR1 and CDR2: ENHRY, SYGVKD. DNA of the CDR3: TGTGCCATCAGTGTTGGACAGGGGTTCGATGGCTACACCTTC. This sequence encodes CAISVGQGFDGYTF.

The genes are TRBV19 and TRBJ2-2; D is uncertain. In germline, CDR1 is LNHDA, CDR2 SQIVND (reference sequence). The CDR3 runs to 15 residues. With 5 bases removed from V and 3 bases from J, the gap between germline ends came to 13 bases. CDR3 sequence reads: CASSSPGWDTGELFF. CDR3 nucleotide sequence: TGTGCCAGTAGTTCCCCGGGTTGGGACACCGGGGAGCTGTTTTTT.

The table lists this clone with a few counts. The chain is built from TRBV5-1 and TRBJ2-5; 9 bases align to TRBD2. Germline V lookup: CDR1 SGHRS, CDR2 YFSETQ. The V segment lost 2 bases and the J segment 5 bases; nucleotides outside the gene matches: 7. The CDR3 is made up of 15 amino acids. The CDR3 spells CASSFLSGSGETQYF. CDR3 sequence (DNA): TGCGCCAGCAGCTTCCTTAGCGGGAGTGGGGAGACCCAGTACTTC.

The chain combines TRBV7-6 with TRBJ1-4, with 8 bases matching TRBD1. The CDR3 length is 16 residues. CDR1 SGHVS and CDR2 FNYEAQ come from the germline V gene. Unmatched junction bases numbered 11, after V lost 4 bases and J lost 7 bases. CDR3 nucleotide sequence: TGTGCCAGCAGCTCCAGAGCTACAGGGGGGGGTGAAAAACTGTTTTTT. This codes for CASSSRATGGGEKLFF.

This chain connects TRBV5-1 to TRBJ2-2, with a tentative D call TRBD1 (6 bases). In germline, CDR1 is SGHRS, CDR2 YFSETQ. Trimming stripped 6 bases from V and 3 bases from J, with 18 bases between. CDR3 length equals 16 residues. The CDR3, as DNA: TGCGCCAGCACCCCCGGCTGGGGGCGGGACACCGGGGAGCTGTTTTTT. Encoded protein: CASTPGWGRDTGELFF.

The rearrangement joins TRBV27 to TRBJ2-1, with a tentative D call TRBD2 (6 bases). V was shortened by 0 bases and J by 6 bases, with 12 bases between the two germline ends. The CDR3 sequence is 15 residues long. CDR1 and CDR2 (germline): MNHEY, SMNVEV (reference sequence). The CDR3 bases are TGTGCCAGCAGTTTATCCCGACTAGAGGGCAATGAGCAGTTCTTC. Amino acids: CASSLSRLEGNEQFF.

The chain is built from TRBV28 and TRBJ1-3, with a tentative D call TRBD1 (5 bases). V was clipped by 4 bases and J by 2 bases, with 9 bases between them. Germline-derived CDR1 and CDR2 are MDHEN and SYDVKM. This CDR3 is built from 14 residues. CDR3 region: CASSSGLAGNTIYF. CDR3 nucleotide sequence: TGTGCCAGCAGTTCGGGACTCGCTGGAAACACCATATATTTT.

V usage is TRBV5-4 and J usage is TRBJ2-7; TRBD1 matches at 9 bases. Germline CDR1 and CDR2: SGHNT and YYREEE (reference sequence). V lost 4 bases, J lost 5 bases, and 13 bases stayed unmatched. The CDR3 extends over 16 amino acids. The CDR3 DNA follows: TGTGCCAGCAGCCCTCATTACGGGGACAGGGTCCACGAGCAGTACTTC. It codes for CASSPHYGDRVHEQYF.

The V gene is TRBV2, the J gene TRBJ1-1; no reliable D call. Germline lookup yields CDR1 SNHLY and CDR2 FYNNEI. V lost 1 base, J lost 1 base, and 7 bases lay in between. The CDR3 contains 14 residues. The CDR3, as DNA: TGTGCCAGCAGTGAAGTTCGGGGGAACACTGAAGCTTTCTTT. Its translation: CASSEVRGNTEAFF.

Remarks on this clone: The same CDR3 also results from other DNA sequences found in this sample. The chain links TRBV3-1 (or the pseudogene TRBV3-2) to TRBJ2-2; a possible D gene is TRBD1 (6 bases). V shed 2 bases and J shed 7 bases, with 8 bases lying between them. CDR3 length equals 13 residues. Germline CDR1 LGHDT, CDR2 YNNKEL (reference sequence). CDR3 nucleotides: TGTGCCAGCAGCCAACAACAGGGCGGGGAGCTGTTTTTT. This codes for CASSQQQGGELFF.

This CDR3 reads CASSPDRASTEQYF. The CDR3 DNA sequence: TGTGCCAGCAGCCCCGACAGGGCCTCGACGGAGCAGTACTTC. The chain joins TRBV7-6 to TRBJ2-7; 7 nucleotides align to TRBD1. CDR3 length equals 14 residues. V lost 5 bases to trimming and J lost 7 bases; unmatched junction nucleotides: 11. CDR1 is SGHVS and CDR2 is FNYEAQ in the germline V gene.

This chain connects TRBV5-1 to TRBJ2-7; weak D call: TRBD2 (8 bases). Germline CDR1 SGHRS, CDR2 YFSETQ. The CDR3 spans 15 residues. The V end was cut by 4 bases, the J end by 4 bases, with 18 bases between. The CDR3 spells CASSPGGGAFYEQYF. In DNA, the CDR3 is TGCGCCAGCAGCCCGGGAGGGGGCGCTTTTTACGAGCAGTACTTC.

The chain uses TRBV5-1 and TRBJ1-5, with 9 bases lining up with TRBD1. Germline values: CDR1 SGHRS, CDR2 YFSETQ. With V trimmed by 4 bases and J by 7 bases, 9 bases remained unmatched. The CDR3 runs to 15 residues. The CDR3 region is CASSTGTGRRQPQHF. The CDR3 region has the DNA TGCGCCAGCAGCACCGGGACAGGGAGGCGGCAGCCCCAGCATTTT. The full variable domain, completed using reference TRBV5-1 and TRBJ1-5, is KAGVTQTPRYLIKTRGQQVTLSCSPISGHRSVSWYQQTPGQGLQFLFEYFSETQRNKGNFPGRFSGRQFSNSRSEMNVSTLELGDSALYLCASSTGTGRRQPQHFGDGTRLSIL.

The V and J genes are TRBV6-1 and TRBJ1-2; D may be TRBD1 (6 bases). The CDR3 runs to 14 residues. Germline V gene data show CDR1 as MNHNS and CDR2 as SASEGT. V was pared by 4 bases and J by 2 bases, with 11 bases between. The chain's CDR3 is CASSGQVRNYGYTF. CDR3 nucleotides: TGTGCCAGCAGTGGACAGGTCCGAAACTATGGCTACACCTTC.

The V and J genes are TRBV6-6 and TRBJ2-1; TRBD2 matches 10 bases. The V and J ends lost 5 bases and 7 bases, in that order; junction bases with no gene match: 14. The CDR3 extends over 17 amino acids. Germline V CDR1 and CDR2: MNHNY, SVGAGI (reference sequence). Here the CDR3 DNA reads TGTGCCAGCAGTCAAAAAAACCTAGCGGGGGCTCCTAATGAGCAGTTCTTC. This translates into CASSQKNLAGAPNEQFF.

The V gene is TRBV3-1 (or the pseudogene TRBV3-2), the J gene TRBJ2-3; no definite D call. This CDR3 is built from 18 residues. Trimming stripped 0 bases from V and 2 bases from J, with 18 bases between. Germline CDR1 is LGHDT and CDR2 is YNNKEL (reference sequence). In nucleotides, the CDR3 is TGTGCCAGCAGCCAAGATCCGACCGCCACTACTTACACAGATACGCAGTATTTT. Translating gives CASSQDPTATTYTDTQYF.